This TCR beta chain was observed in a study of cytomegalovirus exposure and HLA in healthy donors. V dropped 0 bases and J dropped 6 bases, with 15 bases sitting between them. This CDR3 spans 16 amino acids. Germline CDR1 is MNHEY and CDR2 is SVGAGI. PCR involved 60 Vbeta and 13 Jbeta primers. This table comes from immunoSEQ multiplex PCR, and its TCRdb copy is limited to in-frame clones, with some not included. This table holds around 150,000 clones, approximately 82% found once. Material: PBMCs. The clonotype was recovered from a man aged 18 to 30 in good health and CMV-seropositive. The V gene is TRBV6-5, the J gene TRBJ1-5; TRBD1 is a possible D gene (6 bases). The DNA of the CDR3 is TGTGCCAGCAGTTACTCGAAAGCAGGGGATGGTCAGCCCCAGCATTTT. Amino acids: CASSYSKAGDGQPQHF.